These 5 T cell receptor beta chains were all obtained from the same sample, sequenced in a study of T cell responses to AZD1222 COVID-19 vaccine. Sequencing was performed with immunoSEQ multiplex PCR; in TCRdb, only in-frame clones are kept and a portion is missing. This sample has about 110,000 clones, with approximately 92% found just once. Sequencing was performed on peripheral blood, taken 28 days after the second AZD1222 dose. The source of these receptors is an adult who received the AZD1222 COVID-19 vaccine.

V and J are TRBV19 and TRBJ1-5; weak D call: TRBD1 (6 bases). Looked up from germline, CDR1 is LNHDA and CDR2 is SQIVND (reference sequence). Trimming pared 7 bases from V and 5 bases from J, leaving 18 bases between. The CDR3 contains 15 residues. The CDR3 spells CASTPSGGADQPQHF. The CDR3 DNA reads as TGTGCCAGTACTCCATCCGGGGGGGCGGATCAGCCCCAGCATTTT.

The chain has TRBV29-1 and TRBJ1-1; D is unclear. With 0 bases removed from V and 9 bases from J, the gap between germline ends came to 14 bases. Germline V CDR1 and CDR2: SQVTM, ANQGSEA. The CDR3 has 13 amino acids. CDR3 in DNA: TGCAGCGTTGAAGATTGGGGAGATAATCAAGCTTTCTTT. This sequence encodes CSVEDWGDNQAFF.

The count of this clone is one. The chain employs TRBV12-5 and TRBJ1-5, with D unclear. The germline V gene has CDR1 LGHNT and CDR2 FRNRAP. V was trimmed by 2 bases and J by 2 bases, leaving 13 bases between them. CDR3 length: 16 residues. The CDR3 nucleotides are TGTGCTAGTGGTTTGAGGGCAGCTCCCGGCAATCAGCCCCAGCATTTT. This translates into CASGLRAAPGNQPQHF.

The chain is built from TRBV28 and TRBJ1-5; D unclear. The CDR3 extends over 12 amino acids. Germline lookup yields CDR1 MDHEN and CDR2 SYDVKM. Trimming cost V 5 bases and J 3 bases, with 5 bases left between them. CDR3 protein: CASSPNNQPQHF. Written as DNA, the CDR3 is TGTGCCAGCAGTCCCAACAATCAGCCCCAGCATTTT.

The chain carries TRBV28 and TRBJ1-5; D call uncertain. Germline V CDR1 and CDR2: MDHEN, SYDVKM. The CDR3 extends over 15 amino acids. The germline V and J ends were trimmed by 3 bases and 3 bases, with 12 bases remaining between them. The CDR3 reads CASSLIVTDNQPQHF. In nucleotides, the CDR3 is TGTGCCAGCAGTTTGATTGTGACGGACAATCAGCCCCAGCATTTT.